This TCR beta chain was captured in a study of identifying expanded T cells in peripheral blood. Study conclusions and caveats: Over two and four weeks, about 15 and 18 clones changed, versus roughly 1.1 between replicates.

In this sample, this clone turned up a few times. Its antigen is unknown. The CDR3 runs to 14 residues. Looked up from germline, CDR1 is SGHDT and CDR2 is YYEEEE. V was shortened by 5 bases and J by 0 bases, with 8 bases between the two germline ends. Collection occurred without any documented infections or immune events in donors. Profiling relied on immunoSEQ multiplex PCR, and the TCRdb table lists in-frame clones only, not all of them. The table lists 50,000 to 75,000 clones, about 89% of them singletons. This receptor was taken from a person aged 18 to 75 in good health. The specimen was blood. V is TRBV5-6 and J is TRBJ1-4; D not certain. CDR3 sequence reads: CASRKDSTNEKLFF. The CDR3 DNA is TGTGCCAGCAGGAAGGACTCAACTAATGAAAAACTGTTTTTT.